The 6 T cell receptor beta chains presented below share a single source sample, sequenced in a study of metastatic and nonmetastatic thyroid tumors (dated by TCRdb to the early 2020s). Receptor amplification or capture employed PCR. Sequenced on an Illumina HiSeq 4000. TCRdb ran its own pipeline on the public reads, namely fastp trimming at Q25 and MiXCR clone calling, and kept in-frame beta chains. The sample table records about 47,000 clones; approximately 26% of these occur just once. The ten largest clonotypes hold more than 3% of the sample. Before undergoing thyroid surgery, none of the patients had been given any kind of treatment. What was sequenced was blood. The receptors were sampled from a male donor with papillary thyroid cancer or a benign thyroid nodule (not recorded which). Some clones in this sample may be carry-over from other donors' samples.

This clone occurred many times. The chain has TRBV3-1 and TRBJ1-1, with 8 bases matching TRBD1. From germline, CDR1 is LGHDT and CDR2 YNNKEL (reference sequence). This CDR3 spans 13 amino acids. The V segment lost 6 bases and the J segment 4 bases; nucleotides outside the gene matches: 4. This CDR3 is CASSTTGGTEAFF. CDR3 in DNA: TGTGCCAGCAGTACAACAGGGGGCACTGAAGCTTTCTTT.

V and J are TRBV7-9 and TRBJ1-4; D remains unclear. The germline V gene has CDR1 SEHNR and CDR2 FQNEAQ (reference sequence). The CDR3 has 14 amino acids. With 5 bases removed from V and 5 bases from J, the gap between germline ends came to 12 bases. The CDR3 bases are TGTGCCAGCAGCCACGACCACGGGAATGAAAAACTGTTTTTT. It codes for CASSHDHGNEKLFF. Complete variable domain (other parts from reference TRBV7-9 and TRBJ1-4): DTGVSQNPRHKITKRGQNVTFRCDPISEHNRLYWYRQTLGQGPEFLTYFQNEAQLEKSRLLSDRFSAERPKGSFSTLEIQRTEQGDSAMYLCASSHDHGNEKLFFGSGTQLSVL.

V and J are TRBV7-3 and TRBJ2-3; 8 bases are shared with TRBD2. Germline V gene data show CDR1 as SGHTA and CDR2 as FQGTGA. This CDR3 is 15 amino acids long. The V gene end was trimmed by 5 bases and the J gene end by 6 bases; junction bases not matched to a gene: 10. The CDR3 reads CASSPNGGRWDTQYF. Written as DNA, the CDR3 is TGTGCCAGCAGCCCAAATGGCGGGAGGTGGGATACGCAGTATTTT. Full variable domain (rest looked up from reference TRBV7-3 and TRBJ2-3): GAGVSQTPSNKVTEKGKYVELRCDPISGHTALYWYRQSLGQGPEFLIYFQGTGAADDSGLPNDRFFAVRPEGSVSTLKIQRTERGDSAVYLCASSPNGGRWDTQYFGPGTRLTVL.

Ten or more counts support this clone. The V and J genes are TRBV30 and TRBJ2-3, with 7 bases aligning to TRBD1. The germline V gene has CDR1 GTSNPN and CDR2 SVGIG (reference sequence). The CDR3 consists of 12 residues. V lost 3 bases to trimming and J lost 3 bases; unmatched junction nucleotides: 0. The CDR3 DNA sequence: TGTGCCTGGAGCAGGGGGACAGATACGCAGTATTTT. It codes for CAWSRGTDTQYF. Using reference TRBV30 and TRBJ2-3 for the parts outside the CDR3, the full variable domain is SQTIHQWPATLVQPVGSPLSLECTVEGTSNPNLYWYRQAAGRGLQLLFYSVGIGQISSEVPQNLSASRPQDRQFILSSKKLLLSDSGFYLCAWSRGTDTQYFGPGTRLTVL.

This clone was observed a few times. The rearrangement links TRBV19 to TRBJ2-2; 9 bases line up with TRBD1. This CDR3 comprises 15 residues. The germline V gene has CDR1 LNHDA and CDR2 SQIVND (reference sequence). With 7 bases clipped from V and 1 base from J, the junction kept 4 bases outside the gene matches. The CDR3 DNA reads TGTGCCAGTATTGACAGGGGGAAGAACACCGGGGAGCTGTTTTTT. Amino acids: CASIDRGKNTGELFF.

This clone showed up many times. The chain uses TRBV4-2 and TRBJ1-4; TRBD1 might be the D (5 bases). Trimming shortened V by 4 bases and J by 2 bases, and 8 bases separated the two germline ends. From germline, CDR1 is LGHNA and CDR2 YNFKEQ. CDR3 length equals 14 residues. The CDR3 DNA is TGTGCCAGCAGCCCGGGGGGGACTAATGAAAAACTGTTTTTT. Protein: CASSPGGTNEKLFF.